The 24 T cell receptor beta chains listed next were all sequenced from one sample in a study of blood T cell repertoires in COVID-19. Produced via immunoSEQ multiplex PCR; TCRdb's table is partial and in-frame only. The repertoire holds about 45,000 clones, with 85% to 95% as singletons. The sequencing sample was made of peripheral blood. Receptors were obtained from a human donor in a cohort sampled during active COVID-19.

This clone was seen only a few times. The rearrangement joins TRBV6-5 to TRBJ1-1; 8 bases align to TRBD1. This CDR3 spans 14 amino acids. The V gene's germline CDR1 is MNHEY and CDR2 SVGAGI. V trimming: 5 bases; J trimming: 6 bases; junction bases outside the gene matches: 8. CDR3 sequence: CASSLQGGVAEAFF. CDR3 DNA: TGTGCCAGCAGTCTACAGGGGGGAGTGGCTGAAGCTTTCTTT.

The rearrangement joins TRBV30 to TRBJ1-1, with 7 positions matching TRBD1. The germline V gene encodes CDR1 GTSNPN and CDR2 SVGIG (reference sequence). V shed 1 base and J 0 bases; nucleotides not matched to a gene: 11. CDR3 length equals 17 residues. The CDR3 region has the DNA TGTGCCTGGAGTGCTTACAGGGGTTTGTCCCTGAACACTGAAGCTTTCTTT. As protein: CAWSAYRGLSLNTEAFF.

The chain has TRBV4-1 and TRBJ2-7; tentatively, D is TRBD1 (6 bases). This CDR3 has 15 residues. The germline V gene has CDR1 MGHRA and CDR2 YSYEKL. Trimming stripped 3 bases from V and 9 bases from J, with 21 bases between. CDR3 in amino acids: CASSQVAPGTNGQYF. CDR3 coding DNA: TGCGCCAGCAGCCAGGTAGCCCCCGGGACAAACGGGCAGTACTTC.

The V call is TRBV5-1, the J call TRBJ1-4, with a weak D call TRBD1 (5 bases). CDR1 is SGHRS and CDR2 is YFSETQ in the germline V gene. The CDR3 spans 12 residues. V was shortened by 4 bases and J by 10 bases, with 11 bases between the two germline ends. CDR3 DNA sequence: TGCGCCAGCAGCCGGGGGGGAGGAAAACTGTTTTTT. This translates into CASSRGGGKLFF.

This clone came up once. The rearrangement joins TRBV7-9 to TRBJ2-3; D may be TRBD1 (6 bases). The V end was cut by 0 bases, the J end by 4 bases, with 11 bases between. The CDR3 loop spans 15 amino acids. Germline V gene data show CDR1 as SEHNR and CDR2 as FQNEAQ (reference sequence). CDR3 sequence: CASSLADRSADTQYF. DNA for the CDR3: TGTGCCAGCAGCTTAGCAGACAGGAGTGCAGATACGCAGTATTTT.

V is TRBV4-3 and J is TRBJ2-7; D is uncertain. Between the trimmed V and J ends, which lost 0 bases and 0 bases, there was a span of 12 bases. Germline assignment: CDR1 LGHNA and CDR2 YSLEER. The CDR3 runs 16 residues. CDR3 sequence (DNA): TGCGCCAGCAGCCAAGATTATCCTGGCAGCTCCTACGAGCAGTACTTC. It yields the protein CASSQDYPGSSYEQYF.

The V call is TRBV27, the J call TRBJ2-3; 9 nucleotides match TRBD1. CDR1 is MNHEY and CDR2 is SMNVEV in the germline V gene (reference sequence). The CDR3 covers 14 residues. V lost 5 bases, J lost 5 bases, and 5 bases stayed unmatched. CDR3 residues: CASSTPGQGDTQYF. As DNA, the CDR3 is TGTGCCAGCAGTACTCCGGGACAGGGAGATACGCAGTATTTT.

The V gene is TRBV6-5, the J gene TRBJ1-5, with TRBD1 identical over 7 bases. J was trimmed by 7 bases and V by 8 bases; bases with no gene match: 8. In germline, CDR1 is MNHEY, CDR2 SVGAGI. This CDR3 contains 13 residues. Written as DNA, the CDR3 is TGTGCCAGCCGCCGGGACAGCGTACAGCCCCAGCATTTT. It specifies CASRRDSVQPQHF.

V is TRBV7-6 and J is TRBJ2-1; 13 nucleotides align to TRBD2. This CDR3 comprises 16 residues. Germline assignment: CDR1 SGHVS and CDR2 FNYEAQ. J was trimmed by 7 bases and V by 5 bases; bases with no gene match: 8. The CDR3 sequence: CASSPWTSGSVNEQFF. In nucleotides, the CDR3 is TGTGCCAGCAGCCCTTGGACTAGCGGGAGTGTAAATGAGCAGTTCTTC.

This chain connects TRBV27 to TRBJ2-3; tentative D call: TRBD2 (6 bases). V lost 3 bases and J lost 6, with 13 bases in between. The CDR3 sequence is 14 residues long. Germline assignment: CDR1 MNHEY and CDR2 SMNVEV (reference sequence). The CDR3 spells CASSFLSSVDTQYF. CDR3 in DNA: TGTGCCAGCAGTTTTTTGTCTAGCGTGGATACGCAGTATTTT.

The chain has TRBV19 and TRBJ2-7, with TRBD1 identical over 7 bases. With 5 bases clipped from V and 0 bases from J, the junction kept 7 bases outside the gene matches. Germline V gene data show CDR1 as LNHDA and CDR2 as SQIVND (reference sequence). The CDR3 is 15 residues long. This chain's CDR3 is CASSSRRTGSYEQYF. The CDR3 nucleotides read TGTGCCAGTAGTTCCAGAAGGACAGGCTCCTACGAGCAGTACTTC.

This chain links TRBV5-6 with TRBJ1-1, with a weak D call TRBD1 (5 bases). Germline V gene lookup returns CDR1 SGHDT and CDR2 YYEEEE. The V and J ends lost 0 bases and 4 bases respectively, with 10 bases between them. This CDR3 is 14 amino acids long. Written as DNA, the CDR3 is TGTGCCAGCAGCTTGGCCCAGGGTATCACTGAAGCTTTCTTT. Protein: CASSLAQGITEAFF.

The rearrangement uses TRBV7-9 and TRBJ2-3; 8 bases match TRBD1. Germline loops: CDR1 SEHNR, CDR2 FQNEAQ (reference sequence). The CDR3 sequence is 17 residues long. V shed 2 bases, J shed 3 bases, and the junction held 10 bases outside the gene matches. CDR3 region: CASSLCYRGNCTDTQYF. The CDR3 DNA is TGTGCCAGCAGCTTATGCTACAGGGGGAATTGTACAGATACGCAGTATTTT.

The J gene is TRBJ2-1, the V gene TRBV6-5, with D maybe TRBD2 (5 bases). Trimming pared 3 bases from V and 3 bases from J, leaving 6 bases between. In germline, CDR1 is MNHEY, CDR2 SVGAGI. The CDR3 has 13 residues. CDR3 bases: TGTGCCAGCAGTTATGGACTCTACAATGAGCAGTTCTTC. Protein sequence: CASSYGLYNEQFF.

This chain connects TRBV7-9 to TRBJ1-4, with 8 bases fitting TRBD1. With 0 bases clipped from V and 8 bases from J, the junction kept 8 bases outside the gene matches. The length of the CDR3 is 16 residues. The germline CDR1 and CDR2 sequences are SEHNR and FQNEAQ (reference sequence). CDR3 sequence (DNA): TGTGCCAGCAGCTTAGCGTCCGGGACAGGCGGCGAAAAACTGTTTTTT. Its protein product is CASSLASGTGGEKLFF.

This clone was counted a single time. The gene calls are TRBV7-8 and TRBJ2-1; tentatively, D is TRBD2 (6 bases). The CDR3 sequence is 12 residues long. CDR1 is SGHVS and CDR2 is FQNEAQ in the germline V gene. Trimming cost V 5 bases and J 15 bases, with 17 bases left between them. CDR3 coding DNA: TGTGCCAGCAGCAACCGGGACTCCCTTCGGTTCTTC. This codes for CASSNRDSLRFF. Looking up the rest from reference TRBV7-8 and TRBJ2-1 gives the full variable domain: GAGVSQSPRYKVAKRGQDVALRCDPISGHVSLFWYQQALGQGPEFLTYFQNEAQLDKSGLPSDRFFAERPEGSVSTLKIQRTQQEDSAVYLCASSNRDSLRFFGPGTRLTVL.

This sequence joins TRBV5-4 and TRBJ2-3; 12 nucleotides line up with TRBD2. V lost 4 bases to trimming and J lost 5 bases; unmatched junction nucleotides: 8. CDR3 length equals 16 residues. Per the germline V gene, CDR1 is SGHNT and CDR2 is YYREEE (reference sequence). CDR3 amino acids: CASSLRLAGVIDTQYF. The DNA of the CDR3 is TGTGCCAGCAGCCTGAGACTAGCGGGAGTCATAGATACGCAGTATTTT.

This chain joins TRBV14 and TRBJ1-2; 10 nucleotides line up with TRBD1. Germline loops: CDR1 SGHDN, CDR2 FVKESK. This CDR3 region has 16 residues. With V trimmed by 1 base and J by 5 bases, 7 bases remained unmatched. The DNA for the CDR3 is TGTGCCAGCAGCCAAGGAGACAGGGGGCTGAGGTATGGCTACACCTTC. It translates to CASSQGDRGLRYGYTF.

The chain employs TRBV30 and TRBJ1-6; D unresolved. Trimming cost V 0 bases and J 14 bases, with 17 bases left between them. Looked up from germline, CDR1 is GTSNPN and CDR2 is SVGIG (reference sequence). The CDR3 is made up of 14 amino acids. The CDR3 nucleotides are TGTGCCTGGAGTGTACTGGCCACAGCCCCTACCCTCCACTTT. It translates to CAWSVLATAPTLHF.

CDR3 sequence (DNA): TGTGCCAGTAGTCCTCCACAGGGGATCAATTCACCCCTCCACTTT. Translation: CASSPPQGINSPLHF. The chain couples TRBV19 to TRBJ1-6; 7 positions match TRBD1. Germline CDR1 reads LNHDA; CDR2 reads SQIVND (reference sequence). The CDR3 has 15 residues. V was pared by 5 bases and J by 7 bases, with 8 bases of the junction left unmatched.

The rearrangement uses TRBV13 and TRBJ2-1; no reliable D call. Looked up from germline, CDR1 is PRHDT and CDR2 is FYEKMQ (reference sequence). Trimming left V 1 base short and J 16 bases short, with 17 bases between. CDR3 size: 13 residues. In nucleotides, the CDR3 is TGTGCCAGCAGCTTAGATGTGGGCACCGAGATTTTCTTC. Translated: CASSLDVGTEIFF.

Comment on this clone: Compared with germline, one end of the junction differs, possibly owing to a read error. The chain uses TRBV12-5 and TRBJ2-7; 8 bases line up with TRBD1. The CDR3 is 13 amino acids. Germline-derived CDR1 and CDR2 are LGHNT and FRNRAP. CDR3 sequence reads: CASGLGNPGGSEF. The CDR3 nucleotides are TGTGCTAGTGGTTTGGGAAATCCAGGGGGCAGTGAGTTC.

The rearrangement links TRBV6-1 to TRBJ1-2; 7 nucleotides agree with TRBD1. CDR1 MNHNS and CDR2 SASEGT come from the germline V gene. The CDR3 has 14 residues. V was pared by 2 bases and J by 5 bases, with 5 bases of the junction left unmatched. The CDR3, as DNA: TGTGCCAGCAGTGAACCCGGGACAGCGTATGGCTACACCTTC. As protein: CASSEPGTAYGYTF.

This clone was observed a single time. The chain joins TRBV28 to TRBJ2-3; D is possibly TRBD1 (6 bases). The length of the CDR3 is 14 residues. Germline V gives CDR1 MDHEN, CDR2 SYDVKM. V was pared by 6 bases and J by 0 bases, with 10 bases between. The DNA of the CDR3 is TGTGCCAGCAGGGGGGCCCATAGCACAGATACGCAGTATTTT. Protein: CASRGAHSTDTQYF.